These 18 T cell receptor beta chains were all obtained from the same sample, sequenced in a study of blood T cell repertoires in COVID-19. The repertoire was sequenced with immunoSEQ multiplex PCR; TCRdb's copy has only in-frame clones and lacks some. The sample lists approximately 260,000 clones; approximately 83% were seen once. What was sequenced was PBMCs or T cells enriched from blood (not recorded which). The receptors here all came from a man aged 50 to 60 who had recovered from COVID-19.

There are a few counts of this clone. V is TRBV3-1 (or the pseudogene TRBV3-2) and J is TRBJ1-2, with a weak D call TRBD1 (6 bases). Trimming removed 2 bases at V and 2 bases at J, with 18 bases between. The V gene's germline CDR1 is LGHDT and CDR2 YNNKEL (reference sequence). The length of the CDR3 is 17 residues. The DNA for the CDR3 is TGTGCCAGCAGCCAACCCCTCCTCGGACAGACGAACTATGGCTACACCTTC. Protein product: CASSQPLLGQTNYGYTF.

The V gene is TRBV4-2, the J gene TRBJ2-7; a weak D match, TRBD2 (5 bases). From germline, CDR1 is LGHNA and CDR2 YNFKEQ. The V gene lost 1 base and the J gene lost 0 bases, with 10 bases spanning the gap. The CDR3 is 15 amino acids. CDR3 protein: CASSQGVGSSYEQYF. In DNA form, the CDR3 reads TGTGCCAGCAGCCAAGGTGTGGGGAGCTCCTACGAGCAGTACTTC.

The chain is built from TRBV9 and TRBJ1-1; maybe TRBD1 (6 bases). This CDR3 comprises 15 residues. Trimming removed 4 bases from V and 4 bases from J, with 17 bases in between. Germline CDR1 SGDLS, CDR2 YYNGEE. CDR3: CASSPTGSIGTEAFF. DNA of the CDR3: TGTGCCAGCAGCCCCACAGGGTCAATAGGCACTGAAGCTTTCTTT.

This clone was seen more than once but under ten times. The V call is TRBV4-1, the J call TRBJ2-1; a possible D gene is TRBD2 (5 bases). V was shortened by 0 bases and J by 9 bases, with 18 bases between the two germline ends. CDR3 length equals 16 residues. Germline V CDR1 and CDR2: MGHRA, YSYEKL. CDR3 protein: CASSQDMVGVEGEQFF. In nucleotides, the CDR3 is TGCGCCAGCAGCCAAGATATGGTGGGAGTTGAAGGTGAGCAGTTCTTC.

This clone was recorded only once. The rearrangement uses TRBV4-1 and TRBJ2-3; TRBD2 matches at 11 bases. Germline values: CDR1 MGHRA, CDR2 YSYEKL. CDR3 length: 18 residues. Trimming removed 0 bases from V and 2 bases from J; junction bases left unmatched: 7. The CDR3 reads CASSQDGGTSGLTDTQYF. The CDR3, as DNA: TGCGCCAGCAGCCAAGATGGGGGGACTAGCGGACTCACAGATACGCAGTATTTT.

The J gene is TRBJ1-2, the V gene TRBV7-2, with 11 bases fitting TRBD1. The V and J ends lost 3 bases and 0 bases, in that order; junction bases with no gene match: 6. CDR1 is SGHTA, CDR2 FQGNSA, per germline. The CDR3 has 17 amino acids. In DNA, the CDR3 is TGTGCCAGCAGCTTGGACAGGGGGCGGATAGCTAACTATGGCTACACCTTC. Residues: CASSLDRGRIANYGYTF.

J is TRBJ1-1 and V is TRBV4-1; D may be TRBD1 (5 bases). From germline, CDR1 is MGHRA and CDR2 YSYEKL. V lost 0 bases, J lost 6 bases, and 17 bases lay in between. The CDR3 spans 16 residues. CDR3 region: CASSQDLPGLGAEAFF. CDR3 sequence (DNA): TGCGCCAGCAGCCAAGATCTGCCCGGCCTAGGGGCTGAAGCTTTCTTT.

The gene calls are TRBV19 and TRBJ2-3; a possible D gene is TRBD2 (6 bases). The CDR3 spans 15 residues. Germline lookup yields CDR1 LNHDA and CDR2 SQIVND (reference sequence). Trimming cost V 8 bases and J 3 bases, with 18 bases left between them. DNA for the CDR3: TGTGCCAGTTCCTCTCGCGGGACTCTAACAGATACGCAGTATTTT. As protein: CASSSRGTLTDTQYF.

This sequence joins TRBV3-1 (or the pseudogene TRBV3-2) and TRBJ1-1, with a possible D match to TRBD1 (6 bases). V dropped 5 bases and J dropped 3 bases, with 19 bases sitting between them. CDR1 and CDR2 from the germline V gene are LGHDT and YNNKEL (reference sequence). This CDR3 has 16 amino acids. DNA for the CDR3: TGTGCCAGCAGCGACGTACCCAGGGGCGTGGACACTGAAGCTTTCTTT. Translation gives CASSDVPRGVDTEAFF.

This chain links TRBV4-1 with TRBJ2-7, with 9 positions matching TRBD2. Germline V lookup: CDR1 MGHRA, CDR2 YSYEKL. V lost 4 bases and J lost 4; bases outside the gene matches: 5. This CDR3 is built from 14 residues. This CDR3 is CASSPATSGYEQYF. DNA of the CDR3: TGCGCCAGCAGCCCCGCGACTAGCGGATACGAGCAGTACTTC.

The V and J genes are TRBV29-1 and TRBJ1-1; D is perhaps TRBD1 (6 bases). The CDR3 is 12 residues long. The ends were cut back, 7 bases at V and 0 bases at J, with 9 bases in the middle. CDR1 and CDR2 from the germline V gene are SQVTM and ANQGSEA. The CDR3 DNA is TGCAGCGGAGACAGGTTGAACACTGAAGCTTTCTTT. Amino acid sequence: CSGDRLNTEAFF.

V usage is TRBV30 and J usage is TRBJ1-2; D unresolved. Germline CDR1 GTSNPN, CDR2 SVGIG (reference sequence). This CDR3 region has 14 residues. Trimming left V 3 bases short and J 3 bases short, with 14 bases between. The CDR3 reads CAWSRRVLDYGYTF. The CDR3, as DNA: TGTGCCTGGAGCCGACGGGTATTGGACTATGGCTACACCTTC.

The rearrangement uses TRBV18 and TRBJ1-1; no definite D call. Germline loops: CDR1 KGHSH, CDR2 LQKENI. Trimming removed 2 bases at V and 7 bases at J, with 11 bases between. This CDR3 has 13 residues. This CDR3 reads CASSPGGEIEAFF. The CDR3 DNA sequence: TGTGCCAGCTCACCAGGTGGGGAGATTGAAGCTTTCTTT.

The V gene is TRBV28, the J gene TRBJ1-2; perhaps TRBD1 as D (6 bases). Trimming took 5 bases from V and 4 from J, leaving 8 bases between them. This CDR3 contains 12 residues. The V gene's germline CDR1 is MDHEN and CDR2 SYDVKM. The CDR3 here is CASSGGAYGYTF. CDR3 DNA: TGTGCCAGCAGTGGGGGGGCCTATGGCTACACCTTC.

The chain uses TRBV21-1 and TRBJ2-3; the table calls TRBD1, which could not be checked here. TRBV21-1 represents a pseudogene. This CDR3 is built from 16 residues. CDR3 bases: TGTGCCAGCAGCAGCCCCGGGACAGGGAGTGAAGATACGCAGTATTTT. It encodes CASSSPGTGSEDTQYF.

This clone has just one count. This rearrangement joins TRBV6-5 to TRBJ1-2; D remains unclear. Trimming took off 5 bases at V and 4 bases at J, with 17 bases between the two ends. The CDR3 is 15 residues long. The germline V gene encodes CDR1 MNHEY and CDR2 SVGAGI. CDR3: CASSPDRKSGYGYTF. DNA of the CDR3: TGTGCCAGCAGTCCTGATCGAAAGTCCGGCTATGGCTACACCTTC.

The V gene is TRBV7-6, the J gene TRBJ2-3; perhaps TRBD2 as D (6 bases). Germline CDR1 SGHVS, CDR2 FNYEAQ. V shed 3 bases and J shed 2 bases, with 15 bases lying between them. This CDR3 spans 16 amino acids. CDR3: CASSLDSGTYTDTQYF. For the CDR3, the DNA is TGTGCCAGCAGCTTGGATTCCGGGACTTACACAGATACGCAGTATTTT.

About this clone: Germline and junction disagree at one end, which may indicate a read error. The chain carries TRBV24-1 and TRBJ1-1; D ambiguous. Germline values: CDR1 KGHDR, CDR2 SFDVKD. This CDR3 comprises 12 residues. CDR3 residues: CATSDWGGRVIF. The DNA for the CDR3 is TGTGCCACCAGTGATTGGGGAGGGCGGGTGATCTTT.